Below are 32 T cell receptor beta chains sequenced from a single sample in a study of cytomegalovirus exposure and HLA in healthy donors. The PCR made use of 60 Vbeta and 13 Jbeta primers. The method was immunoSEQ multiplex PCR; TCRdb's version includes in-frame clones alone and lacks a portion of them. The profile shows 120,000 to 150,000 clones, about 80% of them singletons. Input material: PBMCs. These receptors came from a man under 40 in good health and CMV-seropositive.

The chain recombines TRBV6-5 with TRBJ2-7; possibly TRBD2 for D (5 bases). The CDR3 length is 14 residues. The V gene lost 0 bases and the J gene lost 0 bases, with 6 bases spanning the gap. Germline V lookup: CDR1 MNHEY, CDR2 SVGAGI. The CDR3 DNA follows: TGTGCCAGCAGTTACTCTCGGGACTCCTACGAGCAGTACTTC. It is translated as CASSYSRDSYEQYF.

In DNA form, the CDR3 reads TGTGCCAGCGCGGCCGCCAGAACCCAGTACTTC. Its protein product is CASAAARTQYF. The chain is built from TRBV7-6 and TRBJ2-5; unclear D gene. Germline CDR1 SGHVS, CDR2 FNYEAQ. The V end lost 8 bases, the J end lost 8 bases, and 12 bases lay between the germline ends. The CDR3 runs 11 residues.

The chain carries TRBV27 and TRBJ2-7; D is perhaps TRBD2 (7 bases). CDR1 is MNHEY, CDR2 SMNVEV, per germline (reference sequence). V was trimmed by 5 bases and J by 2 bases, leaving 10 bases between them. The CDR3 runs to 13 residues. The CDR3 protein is CASSRGAPYEQYF. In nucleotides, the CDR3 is TGTGCCAGCAGTCGGGGGGCACCCTACGAGCAGTACTTC.

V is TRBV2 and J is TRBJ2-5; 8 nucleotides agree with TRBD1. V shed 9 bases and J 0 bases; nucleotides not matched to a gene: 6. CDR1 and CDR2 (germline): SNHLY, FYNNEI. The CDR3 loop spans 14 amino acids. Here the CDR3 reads CAREQGENQETQYF. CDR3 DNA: TGTGCCAGAGAACAGGGGGAAAACCAAGAGACCCAGTACTTC.

Written as DNA, the CDR3 is TGTGCCAGCAGCTTAGCCGTAACCGGGGAGCTGTTTTTT. It specifies CASSLAVTGELFF. J is TRBJ2-2 and V is TRBV7-6; D is ambiguous. The CDR3 is 13 residues long. Trimming stripped 0 bases from V and 5 bases from J, with 4 bases between. From germline, CDR1 is SGHVS and CDR2 FNYEAQ.

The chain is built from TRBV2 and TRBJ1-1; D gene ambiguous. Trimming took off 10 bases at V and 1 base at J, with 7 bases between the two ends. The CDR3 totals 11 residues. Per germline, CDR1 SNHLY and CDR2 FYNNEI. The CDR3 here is CATNTNTEAFF. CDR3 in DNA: TGTGCCACCAACACGAACACTGAAGCTTTCTTT.

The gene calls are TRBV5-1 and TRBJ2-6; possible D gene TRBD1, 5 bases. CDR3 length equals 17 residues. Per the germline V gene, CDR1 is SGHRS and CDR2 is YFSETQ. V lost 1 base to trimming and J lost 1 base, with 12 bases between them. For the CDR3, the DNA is TGCGCCAGCAGCTTGTCTACAGGTGGATCTGGGGCCAACGTCCTGACTTTC. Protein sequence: CASSLSTGGSGANVLTF.

The CDR3 DNA sequence: TGCGCCAGCAGCCTTACTAGCGGGGGCCCACAAGAGACCCAGTACTTC. As protein: CASSLTSGGPQETQYF. The rearrangement uses TRBV4-1 and TRBJ2-5, with TRBD2 identical over 11 bases. Germline values: CDR1 MGHRA, CDR2 YSYEKL. There are 16 residues in the CDR3. With V trimmed by 4 bases and J by 2 bases, 6 bases remained unmatched.

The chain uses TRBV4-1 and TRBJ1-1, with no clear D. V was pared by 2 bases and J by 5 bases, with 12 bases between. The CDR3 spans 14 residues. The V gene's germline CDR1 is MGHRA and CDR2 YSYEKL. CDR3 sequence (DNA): TGCGCCAGCAGCCAAAAGTGGGGAGGGACTGAAGCTTTCTTT. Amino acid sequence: CASSQKWGGTEAFF.

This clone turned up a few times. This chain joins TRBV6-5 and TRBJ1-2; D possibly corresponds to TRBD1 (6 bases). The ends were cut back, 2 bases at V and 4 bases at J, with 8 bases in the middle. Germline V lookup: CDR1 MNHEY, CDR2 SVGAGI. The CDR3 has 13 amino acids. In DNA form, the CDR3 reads TGTGCCAGCAGTTACGGCAGGGGCTATGGCTACACCTTC. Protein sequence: CASSYGRGYGYTF.

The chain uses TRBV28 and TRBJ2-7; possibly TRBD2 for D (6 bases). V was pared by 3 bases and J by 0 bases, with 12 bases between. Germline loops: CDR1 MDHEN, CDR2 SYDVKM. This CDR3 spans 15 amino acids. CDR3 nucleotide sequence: TGTGCCAGCAGTTTCGGGCCTAGCGCCTCCTACGAGCAGTACTTC. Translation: CASSFGPSASYEQYF.

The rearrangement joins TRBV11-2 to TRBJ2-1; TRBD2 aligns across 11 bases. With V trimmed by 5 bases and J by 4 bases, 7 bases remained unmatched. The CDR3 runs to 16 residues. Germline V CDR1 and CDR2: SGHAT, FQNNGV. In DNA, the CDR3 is TGTGCCAGCAGCCATATAGCGGGGGGGACGTACAATGAGCAGTTCTTC. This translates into CASSHIAGGTYNEQFF.

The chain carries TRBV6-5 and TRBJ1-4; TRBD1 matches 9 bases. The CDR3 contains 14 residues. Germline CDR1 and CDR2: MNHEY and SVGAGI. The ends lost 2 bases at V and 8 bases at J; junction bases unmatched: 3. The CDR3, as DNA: TGTGCCAGCAGTTACACAACAGGGGGCGAAAAACTGTTTTTT. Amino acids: CASSYTTGGEKLFF.

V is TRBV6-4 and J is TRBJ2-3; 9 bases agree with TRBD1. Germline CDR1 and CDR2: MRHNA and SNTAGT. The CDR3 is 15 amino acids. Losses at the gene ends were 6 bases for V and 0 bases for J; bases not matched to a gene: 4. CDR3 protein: CASSPGTGSTDTQYF. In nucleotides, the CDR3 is TGTGCCAGCAGCCCCGGGACAGGGAGCACAGATACGCAGTATTTT.

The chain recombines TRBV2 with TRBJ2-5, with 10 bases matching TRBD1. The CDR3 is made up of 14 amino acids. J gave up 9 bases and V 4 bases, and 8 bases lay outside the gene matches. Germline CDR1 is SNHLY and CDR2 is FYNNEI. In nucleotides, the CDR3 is TGTGCCAGCAGTGCGACAGGGGGCCGGGAGGCCCAGTACTTC. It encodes CASSATGGREAQYF.

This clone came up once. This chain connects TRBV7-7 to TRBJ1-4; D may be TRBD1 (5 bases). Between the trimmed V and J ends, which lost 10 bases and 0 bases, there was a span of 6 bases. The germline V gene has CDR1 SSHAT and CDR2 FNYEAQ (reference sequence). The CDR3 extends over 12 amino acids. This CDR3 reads CATGPTNEKLFF. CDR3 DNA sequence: TGTGCCACAGGGCCAACTAATGAAAAACTGTTTTTT.

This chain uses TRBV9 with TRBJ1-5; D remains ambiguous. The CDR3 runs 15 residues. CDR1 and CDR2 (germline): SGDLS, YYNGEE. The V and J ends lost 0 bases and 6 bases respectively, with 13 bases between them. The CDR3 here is CASSVGARVGQPQHF. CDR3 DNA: TGTGCCAGCAGCGTAGGGGCGAGGGTGGGTCAGCCCCAGCATTTT.

In DNA form, the CDR3 reads TGTGCCAGCAGCCCCCGCGGTACTGGCGGGGAGCTGTTTTTT. Protein sequence: CASSPRGTGGELFF. The chain joins TRBV7-2 to TRBJ2-2; D is undetermined. CDR1 and CDR2 from the germline V gene are SGHTA and FQGNSA. V gave up 5 bases and J gave up 7 bases, with 14 bases separating them. CDR3 size: 14 residues.

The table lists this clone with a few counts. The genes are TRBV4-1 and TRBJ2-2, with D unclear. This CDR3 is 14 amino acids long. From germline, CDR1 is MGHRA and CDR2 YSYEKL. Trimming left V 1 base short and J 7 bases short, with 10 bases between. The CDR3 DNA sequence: TGCGCCAGCAGCCAAGGGGCTGTTGGCGGGGAGCTGTTTTTT. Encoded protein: CASSQGAVGGELFF.

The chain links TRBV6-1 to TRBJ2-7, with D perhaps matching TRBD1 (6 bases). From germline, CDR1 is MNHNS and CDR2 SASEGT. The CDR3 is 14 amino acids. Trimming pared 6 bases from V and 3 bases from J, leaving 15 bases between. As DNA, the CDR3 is TGTGCCAGCAGAAGGACAGAAGGAAACTACGAGCAGTACTTC. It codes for CASRRTEGNYEQYF.

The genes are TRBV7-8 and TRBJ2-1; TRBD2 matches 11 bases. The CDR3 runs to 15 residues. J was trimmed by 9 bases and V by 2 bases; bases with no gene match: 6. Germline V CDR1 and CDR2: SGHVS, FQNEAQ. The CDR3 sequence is CASSLPVSGRGEQFF. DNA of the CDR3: TGTGCCAGCAGCTTACCTGTTAGCGGGAGGGGTGAGCAGTTCTTC.

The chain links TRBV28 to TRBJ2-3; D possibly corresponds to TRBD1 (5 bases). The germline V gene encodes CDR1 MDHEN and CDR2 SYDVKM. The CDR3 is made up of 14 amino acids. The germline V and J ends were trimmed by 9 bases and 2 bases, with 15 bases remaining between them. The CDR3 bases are TGTGCCAGTCAGACCCAGGGCTACACAGATACGCAGTATTTT. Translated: CASQTQGYTDTQYF.

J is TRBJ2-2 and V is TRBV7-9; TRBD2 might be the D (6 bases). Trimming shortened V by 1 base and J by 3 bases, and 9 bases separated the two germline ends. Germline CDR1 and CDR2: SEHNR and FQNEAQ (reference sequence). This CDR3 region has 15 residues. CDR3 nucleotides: TGTGCCAGCAGCTTAGGCGGGAAGCACACCGGGGAGCTGTTTTTT. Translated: CASSLGGKHTGELFF.

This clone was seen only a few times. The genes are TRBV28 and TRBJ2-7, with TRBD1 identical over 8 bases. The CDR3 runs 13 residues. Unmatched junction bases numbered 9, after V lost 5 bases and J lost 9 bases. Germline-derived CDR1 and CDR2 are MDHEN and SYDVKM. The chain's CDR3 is CASSRQGTEGQYF. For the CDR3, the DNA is TGTGCCAGCAGTCGACAGGGGACAGAAGGGCAGTACTTC.

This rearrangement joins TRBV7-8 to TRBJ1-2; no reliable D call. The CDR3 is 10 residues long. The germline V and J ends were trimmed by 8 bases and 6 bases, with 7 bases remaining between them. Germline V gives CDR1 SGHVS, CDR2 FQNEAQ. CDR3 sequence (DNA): TGTGCCAGCGATCGGGATGGCTACACCTTC. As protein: CASDRDGYTF.

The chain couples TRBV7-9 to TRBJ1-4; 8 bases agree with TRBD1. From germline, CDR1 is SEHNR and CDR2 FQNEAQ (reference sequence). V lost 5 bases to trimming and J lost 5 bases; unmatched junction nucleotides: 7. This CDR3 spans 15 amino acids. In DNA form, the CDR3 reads TGTGCCAGCAGCCCAGTCTACAGGGGGAATGAAAAACTGTTTTTT. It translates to CASSPVYRGNEKLFF.

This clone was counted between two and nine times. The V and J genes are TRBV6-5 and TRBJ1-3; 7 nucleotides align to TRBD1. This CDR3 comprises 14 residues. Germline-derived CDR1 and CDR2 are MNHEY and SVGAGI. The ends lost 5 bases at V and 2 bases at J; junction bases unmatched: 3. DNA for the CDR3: TGTGCCAGCAGTAGAACAGGGGCTGGAAACACCATATATTTT. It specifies CASSRTGAGNTIYF.

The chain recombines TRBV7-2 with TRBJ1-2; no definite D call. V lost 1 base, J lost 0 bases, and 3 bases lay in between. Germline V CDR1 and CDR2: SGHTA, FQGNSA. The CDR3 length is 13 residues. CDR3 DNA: TGTGCCAGCAGCTTAGGTACTAACTATGGCTACACCTTC. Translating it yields CASSLGTNYGYTF.

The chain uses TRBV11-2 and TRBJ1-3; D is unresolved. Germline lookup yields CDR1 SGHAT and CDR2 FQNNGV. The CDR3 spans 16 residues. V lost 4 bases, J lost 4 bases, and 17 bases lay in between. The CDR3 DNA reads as TGTGCCAGCAGCTCACCGACAAAGATCTCCGGAAACACCATATATTTT. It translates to CASSSPTKISGNTIYF.

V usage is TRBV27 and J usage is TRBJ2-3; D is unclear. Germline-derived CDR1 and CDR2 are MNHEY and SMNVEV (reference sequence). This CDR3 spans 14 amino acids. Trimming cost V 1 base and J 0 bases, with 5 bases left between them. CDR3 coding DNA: TGTGCCAGCAGTTTATACAGCAGCACAGATACGCAGTATTTT. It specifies CASSLYSSTDTQYF.

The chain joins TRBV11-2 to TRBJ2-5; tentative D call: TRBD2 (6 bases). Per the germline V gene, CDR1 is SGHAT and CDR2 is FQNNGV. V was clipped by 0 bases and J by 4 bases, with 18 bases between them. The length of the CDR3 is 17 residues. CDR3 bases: TGTGCCAGCAGCTTAGATTTCGGGGGACGGCGAAGAGAGACCCAGTACTTC. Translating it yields CASSLDFGGRRRETQYF.

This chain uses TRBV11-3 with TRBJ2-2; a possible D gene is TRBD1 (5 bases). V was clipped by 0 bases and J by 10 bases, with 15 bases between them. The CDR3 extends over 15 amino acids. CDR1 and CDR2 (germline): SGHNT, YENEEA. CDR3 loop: CASSLDRGASKELFF. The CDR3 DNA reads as TGTGCCAGCAGCTTAGATAGGGGTGCTTCTAAGGAGCTGTTTTTT.